This T cell receptor (beta chain) was sequenced for a study of monozygotic twins with inflammatory bowel disease. The study's findings and limits: TCRbeta inverse Simpson diversity was decreased in IBD patients versus healthy co-twins. Backing was not found for a single strong signal or clonotype associated with IBD.

UMIs incorporating a 6-nucleotide sample barcode were appended by means of template switching. Reprocessing the 5' RACE reads, TCRdb reports a single entry for every CDR3 protein and omits DNA. The sample table includes 300,000 to 450,000 distinct CDR3 sequences. As regards this clonotype: Antigen unknown.

Germline assignment: CDR1 SGHRS and CDR2 YFSETQ. The CDR3 covers 16 residues. The receptor's source is a human donor with ulcerative colitis or Crohn's disease, or a healthy co-twin of an affected twin (not recorded which). The sequenced sample was blood. V and J are TRBV5-1 and TRBJ1-6; TCRdb's D call of TRBD1 is untestable without DNA. The chain's CDR3 is CASSRRGQGGNSPLHF.